This TCR beta chain was identified during a study of shared clonotypes between healthy human individuals. CDR1 and CDR2 (germline): SEHNR, FQNEAQ (reference sequence). Trimming left V 1 base short and J 1 base short, with 11 bases between. CDR3 length equals 15 residues. It was CD45RO-negative cells, positively selected for CCR7, that made up naive CD8 cells, with terminally differentiated effector memory CD45RA+ cells excluded. Deep-level settings were used for running the assay. The method was immunoSEQ multiplex PCR; TCRdb's version includes in-frame clones alone and lacks a portion of them. The table lists approximately 740,000 clones, 80% to 95% of them singletons. A word on this clone: The same CDR3 can be traced to other DNA sequences in this sample.

This chain uses TRBV7-9 with TRBJ2-7, with a tentative D call TRBD1 (5 bases). Sequenced material: naive CD8+ T cells sorted from blood. This sequence was found in a man aged 25-45 years in good health. CDR3 amino acids: CASSLEGASSYEQYF. DNA of the CDR3: TGTGCCAGCAGCTTAGAAGGGGCCTCTTCCTACGAGCAGTACTTC.